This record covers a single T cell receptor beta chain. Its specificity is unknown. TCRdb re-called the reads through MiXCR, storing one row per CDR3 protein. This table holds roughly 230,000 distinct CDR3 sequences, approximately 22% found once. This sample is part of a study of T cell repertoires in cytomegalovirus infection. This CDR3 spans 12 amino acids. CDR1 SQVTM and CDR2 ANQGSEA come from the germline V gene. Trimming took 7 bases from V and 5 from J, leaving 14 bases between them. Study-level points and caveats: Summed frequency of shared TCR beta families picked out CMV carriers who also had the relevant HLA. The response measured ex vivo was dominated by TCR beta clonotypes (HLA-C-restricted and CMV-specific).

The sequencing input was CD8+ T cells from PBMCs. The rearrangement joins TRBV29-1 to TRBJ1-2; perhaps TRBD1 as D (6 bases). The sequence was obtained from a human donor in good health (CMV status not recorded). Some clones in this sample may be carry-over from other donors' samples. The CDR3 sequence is CSAGQTFYGYTF. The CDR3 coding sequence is TGCAGCGCCGGACAGACCTTTTATGGCTACACCTTC.